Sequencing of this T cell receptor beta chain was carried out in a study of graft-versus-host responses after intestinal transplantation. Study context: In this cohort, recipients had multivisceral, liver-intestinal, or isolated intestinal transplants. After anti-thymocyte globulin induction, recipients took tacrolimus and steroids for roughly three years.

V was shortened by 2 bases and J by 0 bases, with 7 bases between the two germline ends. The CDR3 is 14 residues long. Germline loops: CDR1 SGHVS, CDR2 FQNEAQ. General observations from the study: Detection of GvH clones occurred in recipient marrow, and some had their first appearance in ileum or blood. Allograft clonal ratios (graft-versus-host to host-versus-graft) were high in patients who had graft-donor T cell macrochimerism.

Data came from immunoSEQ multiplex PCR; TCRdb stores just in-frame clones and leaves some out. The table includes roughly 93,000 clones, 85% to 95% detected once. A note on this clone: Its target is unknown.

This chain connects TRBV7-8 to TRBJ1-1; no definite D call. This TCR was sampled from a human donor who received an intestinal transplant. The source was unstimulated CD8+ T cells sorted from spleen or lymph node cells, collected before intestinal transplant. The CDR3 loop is CASSLLSVNTEAFF. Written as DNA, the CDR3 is TGTGCCAGCAGCTTACTGTCAGTGAACACTGAAGCTTTCTTT.